The count of the clone carrying this TCR beta chain is one. Here immunoSEQ multiplex PCR was the method, and the copy in TCRdb shows in-frame clones only, minus some. Here the sample spans fewer than 40,000 clones, 90% to 95% being singletons. These data come from a study of preoperative IRX-2 immunotherapy in early breast cancer. The CDR3 has 17 amino acids. Stated treatment: preoperative locoregional IRX-2 cytokine immunotherapy. Patients received preoperative, locoregional IRX-2 cytokine immunotherapy in a phase Ib study. The sample was collected from a patient treated with IRX-2 immunotherapy. This chain joins TRBV21-1 and TRBJ1-3; the table assigns TRBD1, which was not confirmed against the DNA. TRBV21-1 is a pseudogene locus. The receptor was isolated from a human donor with breast cancer. The CDR3 is CASSKSDRGLSGNTIYF. CDR3 nucleotide sequence: TGTGCCAGCAGCAAAAGCGACAGGGGACTCTCTGGAAACACCATATATTTT.